The 16 T cell receptor beta chains reported below all come from one sample, sequenced in a study of T-cell memory formation after mild COVID-19. TCRdb used MiXCR to reprocess the 5' RACE reads, holding one entry per CDR3 protein. This sample yields around 200,000 distinct CDR3 sequences, of which around 27% are seen a single time; 11% belongs to the top ten. The sequenced material came from PBMCs or a T cell subset sorted from them (not recorded which). These TCRs come from an adult woman who had mild COVID-19 (a few samples of this study predate the infection). Cell type and time point are not known.

This chain links TRBV3-1 with TRBJ2-1; 10 nucleotides agree with TRBD2. V shed 2 bases and J 0 bases; nucleotides not matched to a gene: 1. In germline, CDR1 is LGHDT, CDR2 YNNKEL (reference sequence). CDR3 length equals 16 residues. CDR3 in DNA: TGTGCCAGCAGCCAATTAGCGGGGGGCTCCTACAATGAGCAGTTCTTC. Translating it yields CASSQLAGGSYNEQFF.

V is TRBV6-7 and J is TRBJ1-2; D call uncertain. TRBV6-7 counts as an open reading frame of uncertain function. CDR3 length: 13 residues. Trimming removed 1 base at V and 0 bases at J, with 3 bases between. CDR3 loop: CASSYFPNYGYTF. The DNA of the CDR3 is TGTGCCAGCAGTTACTTTCCTAACTATGGCTACACCTTC.

The V gene is TRBV7-2, the J gene TRBJ1-5; no clear D gene. V shed 1 base and J shed 0 bases, with 10 bases lying between them. CDR3 length: 16 residues. Germline V CDR1 and CDR2: SGHTA, FQGNSA. CDR3 DNA: TGTGCCAGCAGCTTAGATGCCGGTTATAGCAATCAGCCCCAGCATTTT. It is translated as CASSLDAGYSNQPQHF. Full variable domain (rest looked up from reference TRBV7-2 and TRBJ1-5): GAGVSQSPSNKVTEKGKDVELRCDPISGHTALYWYRQSLGQGLEFLIYFQGNSAPDKSGLPSDRFSAERTGGSVSTLTIQRTQQEDSAVYLCASSLDAGYSNQPQHFGDGTRLSIL.

The rearrangement uses TRBV5-1 and TRBJ2-7; D is unresolved. Per germline, CDR1 SGHRS and CDR2 YFSETQ. The CDR3 length is 14 residues. Trimming took off 1 base at V and 2 bases at J, with 10 bases between the two ends. The CDR3 DNA reads as TGCGCCAGCAGCTTGTTGGCAAGCACCTACGAGCAGTACTTC. It codes for CASSLLASTYEQYF. Based on the CDR3 plus reference TRBV5-1 and TRBJ2-7, the full variable domain is KAGVTQTPRYLIKTRGQQVTLSCSPISGHRSVSWYQQTPGQGLQFLFEYFSETQRNKGNFPGRFSGRQFSNSRSEMNVSTLELGDSALYLCASSLLASTYEQYFGPGTRLTVT.

The chain is built from TRBV12-3 or TRBV12-4 and TRBJ2-2, with 12 nucleotides matching TRBD2. This CDR3 is built from 15 residues. The V and J ends lost 7 bases and 7 bases, in that order; junction bases with no gene match: 7. Here the CDR3 reads CASTGASGRVGELFF. The CDR3 DNA reads as TGTGCCAGCACCGGAGCTAGCGGGAGGGTCGGGGAGCTGTTTTTT.

This clonotype showed up just once. V and J are TRBV29-1 and TRBJ1-1; the D gene is possibly TRBD1 (6 bases). V lost 5 bases to trimming and J lost 9 bases, with 10 bases between them. Germline V gene lookup returns CDR1 SQVTM and CDR2 ANQGSEA. The CDR3 loop spans 10 amino acids. CDR3 in amino acids: CSVYQGKAFF. The DNA for the CDR3 is TGCAGCGTTTACCAGGGGAAAGCTTTCTTT.

This clonotype was observed a handful of times. The J gene is TRBJ2-7, the V gene TRBV10-3, with 10 bases fitting TRBD1. The CDR3 consists of 14 residues. CDR1 and CDR2 from the germline V gene are ENHRY and SYGVKD. V shed 7 bases and J 4 bases; nucleotides not matched to a gene: 7. The CDR3, as DNA: TGTGCCATCAACGGACAGGGGGTAGGTTACGAGCAGTACTTC. It encodes CAINGQGVGYEQYF.

The J gene is TRBJ2-3, the V gene TRBV5-1; 12 bases map to TRBD1. This CDR3 has 15 amino acids. The germline gives CDR1 SGHRS, CDR2 YFSETQ. J was trimmed by 4 bases and V by 5 bases; bases with no gene match: 5. The CDR3 spells CASRSGQGAADTQYF. In DNA form, the CDR3 reads TGCGCCAGCAGGTCGGGACAGGGGGCCGCAGATACGCAGTATTTT.

CDR3 DNA sequence: TGTGCCAGCAGTTCCCGGGTCCGGGGGATGAACACTGAAGCTTTCTTT. This encodes CASSSRVRGMNTEAFF. The chain is built from TRBV5-6 and TRBJ1-1; possible D gene TRBD1, 5 bases. V was cut by 5 bases and J by 0 bases, with 17 bases left in between. CDR3 length: 16 amino acids. Germline CDR1 SGHDT, CDR2 YYEEEE.

The genes are TRBV19 and TRBJ2-7; 8 nucleotides agree with TRBD2. J was trimmed by 5 bases and V by 5 bases; bases with no gene match: 11. The CDR3 length is 15 residues. Germline-derived CDR1 and CDR2 are LNHDA and SQIVND (reference sequence). The CDR3 is CASSPRTSLRHEQYF. DNA of the CDR3: TGTGCCAGTAGTCCCCGGACTAGCCTGCGGCACGAGCAGTACTTC. Filled out from reference TRBV19 and TRBJ2-7, the complete variable domain reads DGGITQSPKYLFRKEGQNVTLSCEQNLNHDAMYWYRQDPGQGLRLIYYSQIVNDFQKGDIAEGYSVSREKKESFPLTVTSAQKNPTAFYLCASSPRTSLRHEQYFGPGTRLTVT.

This clonotype was counted a few times. This sequence joins TRBV4-1 and TRBJ2-6; no firm D call. Deletions cut 1 base from V and 1 base from J, with 20 bases between. The CDR3 spans 20 residues. From germline, CDR1 is MGHRA and CDR2 YSYEKL. CDR3 region: CASSQALGPVGWSGANVLTF. The DNA of the CDR3 is TGCGCCAGCAGCCAAGCCCTGGGCCCCGTAGGTTGGTCTGGGGCCAACGTCCTGACTTTC.

This clonotype appeared a few times. V is TRBV29-1 and J is TRBJ1-2; TRBD1 matches at 8 bases. This CDR3 contains 14 residues. Germline-derived CDR1 and CDR2 are SQVTM and ANQGSEA. J lost 1 base, V lost 6 bases, and 7 bases had no gene match. CDR3 nucleotides: TGCAGCGTCGGGACAGGCGCGCTTAACTATGGCTACACCTTC. It is translated as CSVGTGALNYGYTF.

This clonotype was seen only a few times. V and J are TRBV7-9 and TRBJ2-7, with TRBD2 matching 7 bases. The ends lost 0 bases at V and 2 bases at J; junction bases unmatched: 4. Germline V CDR1 and CDR2: SEHNR, FQNEAQ (reference sequence). This CDR3 spans 15 amino acids. CDR3 amino acids: CASSLAASGPYEQYF. In DNA form, the CDR3 reads TGTGCCAGCAGCTTAGCGGCTAGCGGCCCCTACGAGCAGTACTTC.

The chain employs TRBV7-2 and TRBJ2-1; the D gene is possibly TRBD2 (5 bases). Between the trimmed V and J ends, which lost 4 bases and 0 bases, there was a span of 10 bases. The length of the CDR3 is 15 residues. Germline V gene sequence: CDR1 SGHTA, CDR2 FQGNSA. For the CDR3, the DNA is TGTGCCAGCAGCTCACAGCGGAGCTCCTACAATGAGCAGTTCTTC. Encoded protein: CASSSQRSSYNEQFF. The full variable domain, completed using reference TRBV7-2 and TRBJ2-1, is GAGVSQSPSNKVTEKGKDVELRCDPISGHTALYWYRQSLGQGLEFLIYFQGNSAPDKSGLPSDRFSAERTGGSVSTLTIQRTQQEDSAVYLCASSSQRSSYNEQFFGPGTRLTVL.

This clonotype was counted a few times. The chain joins TRBV28 to TRBJ2-7; 7 nucleotides line up with TRBD1. CDR3 length: 14 amino acids. Losses at the gene ends were 3 bases for V and 3 bases for J; bases not matched to a gene: 5. Germline CDR1 and CDR2: MDHEN and SYDVKM. CDR3 in amino acids: CASSFQGEVYEQYF. The CDR3 DNA reads TGTGCCAGCAGTTTTCAGGGGGAAGTCTACGAGCAGTACTTC.

This clonotype was counted between two and nine times. The chain recombines TRBV12-3 or TRBV12-4 with TRBJ2-3; 9 positions match TRBD2. Germline trimming cut 6 bases from V and 2 bases from J; bases unmatched to any gene: 3. The CDR3 is 14 residues long. CDR3: CASRSSGNTDTQYF. CDR3 in DNA: TGTGCCAGCAGATCTAGCGGGAACACAGATACGCAGTATTTT.